This TCR beta chain originates from a study of T cells in Graves' hyperthyroidism and ophthalmopathy. The CDR3 length is 14 residues. Germline CDR1 GTSNPN, CDR2 SVGIG (reference sequence). Trimming stripped 1 base from V and 7 bases from J, with 16 bases between. RNA transcripts gave rise to amplified TCR beta CDR3 regions. A set of HTBI primers served as the primers for a first-round RT-PCR of the TCR CDR3. TCRdb fed the multiplex PCR reads into MiXCR, producing one record per CDR3 protein. The sample includes about 400,000 distinct CDR3 sequences, about 14% seen only once; the top ten take around 28%.

Sequenced: blood. The rearrangement links TRBV30 to TRBJ1-1; D not certain. This receptor was obtained from a man aged 45 to 65 with Graves' ophthalmopathy. In DNA form, the CDR3 reads TGTGCCTGGAGTGCCCCCCCCGGGGAGGTTGAAGCTTTCTTT. As protein: CAWSAPPGEVEAFF.